This note documents a single T cell receptor beta chain sequence. These data belong to a study of graft-versus-host responses after intestinal transplantation. The wider study: Those transplanted obtained multivisceral, liver-intestinal, or isolated intestinal grafts.

Sequencing was performed with immunoSEQ multiplex PCR; in TCRdb, only in-frame clones are kept and a portion is missing. The table shows roughly 25,000 clones, with 90% to 95% occurring only once. Trimming removed 8 bases from V and 7 bases from J, with 15 bases in between. The CDR3 has 12 amino acids. Per germline, CDR1 GTSNPN and CDR2 SVGIG (reference sequence). The sequence was collected from a human patient who received an intestinal transplant, so some T cells may come from the graft donor. The input for sequencing was PBMCs, taken approximately 30 days after intestinal transplant. The chain links TRBV30 to TRBJ1-3; no definite D call. CDR3 sequence: CAAYAWRNTIYF. The DNA of the CDR3 is TGTGCCGCCTATGCGTGGAGGAACACCATATATTTT.